These 8 T cell receptor beta chains were all obtained from the same sample, sequenced in a study of T cells in Graves' hyperthyroidism and ophthalmopathy. Amplification of TCR beta CDR3 regions used RNA as the template. Researchers ran a first-round RT-PCR on the TCR CDR3 using the HTBI primer set. Each CDR3 protein is one row after TCRdb ran MiXCR on the multiplex PCR reads. Of roughly 500,000 distinct CDR3 sequences in the sample, around 46% were seen once. Source material: peripheral blood or thyroid tissue (not recorded which). Source of these receptors: an adult woman with Graves' disease, either hyperthyroidism or ophthalmopathy (not recorded which).

This clonotype has at least ten counts. The CDR3 sequence is CASSLQGTAFF. The DNA for the CDR3 is TGTGCCAGCAGTTTACAGGGGACGGCTTTCTTT. V is TRBV28 and J is TRBJ1-1, with a weak D call TRBD1 (6 bases). The CDR3 extends over 11 amino acids. Germline loops: CDR1 MDHEN, CDR2 SYDVKM. V was pared by 2 bases and J by 11 bases, with 9 bases between.

The sample holds many counts of this clonotype. The rearrangement uses TRBV6-6 and TRBJ2-7; D may be TRBD2 (6 bases). Germline CDR1 is MNHNY and CDR2 is SVGAGI (reference sequence). The ends were cut back, 0 bases at V and 7 bases at J, with 16 bases in the middle. The length of the CDR3 is 15 residues. CDR3 sequence: CASSYSDGSLSEQYF. The CDR3 region has the DNA TGTGCCAGCAGTTACTCGGACGGGAGCTTGTCGGAGCAGTACTTC.

A remark on this clonotype: Being one base from a much bigger clone, this may be a read error. The rearrangement uses TRBV7-9 and TRBJ1-3; D is unclear. Per germline, CDR1 SEHNR and CDR2 FQNEAQ (reference sequence). The CDR3 has 19 amino acids. The V and J ends lost 7 bases and 0 bases respectively, with 25 bases between them. CDR3 in amino acids: CASNPREGLTRISGNTIYF. The CDR3 bases are TGTGCCAGCAACCCCCGGGAAGGGCTGACTAGGATCTCTGGAAACACCATATATTTT.

The chain combines TRBV10-3 with TRBJ1-1; TRBD1 might be the D (6 bases). The germline gives CDR1 ENHRY, CDR2 SYGVKD. V was clipped by 3 bases and J by 11 bases, with 19 bases between them. The CDR3 extends over 14 amino acids. CDR3 DNA: TGTGCCATCAGTGACGGGGGGCAGCGAGGTGCGGCTTTCTTT. Its translation is CAISDGGQRGAAFF.

This clonotype was observed a few times. The gene calls are TRBV2 and TRBJ2-3, with TRBD2 matching over 14 bases. This CDR3 contains 15 residues. Germline lookup yields CDR1 SNHLY and CDR2 FYNNEI. The V and J ends lost 3 bases and 9 bases, in that order; junction bases with no gene match: 5. DNA of the CDR3: TGTGCCAGCAGTGAGGGACTAGCGGGAGACGAAACGCAGTATTTT. Translated: CASSEGLAGDETQYF.

This clonotype has at least ten counts. V is TRBV11-2 and J is TRBJ2-5; D possibly corresponds to TRBD2 (5 bases). V shed 5 bases and J shed 4 bases, with 14 bases lying between them. In germline, CDR1 is SGHAT, CDR2 FQNNGV. The CDR3 is made up of 14 amino acids. The CDR3 loop reads CASSLRGEGETQYF. CDR3 coding DNA: TGTGCCAGCAGCCTGAGAGGAGAGGGAGAGACCCAGTACTTC.

The rearrangement links TRBV29-1 to TRBJ1-1; possible D gene TRBD1, 5 bases. Between the trimmed V and J ends, which lost 4 bases and 1 base, there was a span of 10 bases. This CDR3 spans 13 amino acids. CDR1 is SQVTM, CDR2 ANQGSEA, per germline. CDR3 coding DNA: TGCAGCGTTGCATTTGGGGCGAACACTGAAGCTTTCTTT. Protein: CSVAFGANTEAFF.

The rearrangement uses TRBV6-1 and TRBJ2-7; 8 bases are shared with TRBD1. The CDR3 has 15 amino acids. The J segment lost 2 bases and the V segment lost 2 bases, leaving 5 bases of the junction unmatched. Per the germline V gene, CDR1 is MNHNS and CDR2 is SASEGT. The CDR3 spells CASSEPAGGPYEQYF. The CDR3 DNA follows: TGTGCCAGCAGTGAACCCGCAGGGGGCCCCTACGAGCAGTACTTC.